This T cell receptor (beta chain) was recovered during a study of CD8+CD57+ T cells in acquired aplastic anemia. About the study: Sorting CD4+ and CD8+ cells gave DNA averaging around 3 ug. For CD4+ cells, healthy donors had an average of approximately 10 million reads. Findings and caveats of the study: Comparison of patients with controls identified around 30 shared CD8+ CDR3 sequences. Patients did not significantly differ from controls in CD8+ Simpson's diversity.

Germline V gene lookup returns CDR1 SQVTM and CDR2 ANQGSEA. The V end lost 4 bases, the J end lost 2 bases, and 11 bases lay between the germline ends. This CDR3 is 13 amino acids long. For CDR3 and TCR beta VDJ profiling, genomic DNA was the template used. TCRdb reprocessed the reads via MiXCR and lists one record per CDR3 protein. The data show around 190,000 distinct CDR3 sequences, roughly 57% seen once. Turning to this clonotype: The antigen remains undetermined.

Sequenced: sorted CD4+, CD8+, or CD8+CD57+ T cells (not recorded which) from PBMCs. This TCR was recovered from a human donor in good health. This chain connects TRBV29-1 to TRBJ1-2; D perhaps matches TRBD1 (6 bases). The CDR3 reads CSVVGGRNYGYTF. As DNA, the CDR3 is TGCAGCGTTGTTGGGGGCAGGAACTATGGCTACACCTTC.